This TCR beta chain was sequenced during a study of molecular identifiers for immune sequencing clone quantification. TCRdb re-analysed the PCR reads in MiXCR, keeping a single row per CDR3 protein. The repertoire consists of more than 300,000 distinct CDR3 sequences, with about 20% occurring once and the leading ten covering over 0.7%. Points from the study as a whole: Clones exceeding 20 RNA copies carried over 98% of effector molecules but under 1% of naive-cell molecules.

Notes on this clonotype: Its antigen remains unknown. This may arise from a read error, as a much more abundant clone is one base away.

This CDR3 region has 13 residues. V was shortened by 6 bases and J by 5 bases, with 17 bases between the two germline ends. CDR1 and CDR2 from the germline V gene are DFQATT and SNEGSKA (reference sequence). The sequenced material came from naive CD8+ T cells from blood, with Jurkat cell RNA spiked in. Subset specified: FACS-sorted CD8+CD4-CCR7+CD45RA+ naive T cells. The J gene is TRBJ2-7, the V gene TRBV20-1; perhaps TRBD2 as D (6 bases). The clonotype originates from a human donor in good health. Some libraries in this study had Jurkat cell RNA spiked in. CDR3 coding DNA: TGCAGTGCAAACTCCGCGGGGTCCCACGAGCAGTACTTC. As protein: CSANSAGSHEQYF.